This paragraph covers one T cell receptor (beta chain) sequence. Antigen specificity is unknown. Notes on the study in general: Tumor memory CD4+ T cell TCR gene usage was found to cluster with blood and lymph node memory CD4+ cells and with lymph node naive CD4+ cells. Tumor Treg TCRs overlapped most with tumor naive CD4+ cells. Whole repertoires were not studied in the larger cohort, only one V-J beta rearrangement.

Full-length variable regions came from constant-region reverse primers plus semi-nested Nested Universal Primer A PCR. MiXCR, run by TCRdb on the 5' RACE reads, gives a single entry per CDR3 protein. The table records 8,900 or so distinct CDR3 sequences, approximately 71% of them present only once. The TCR was taken from a female donor with breast cancer. Sequencing used tumor-infiltrating naive CD4+ T cells sorted from the breast tumor. The subset here: naive CD4+ T cells, CD4+CD45RA+CD25-.

CDR3: CASSYGMYNEQFF. In nucleotides, the CDR3 is TGTGCCAGCAGTTACGGGATGTACAATGAGCAGTTCTTC. The chain carries TRBV6-5 and TRBJ2-1; D call uncertain. The CDR3 is 13 amino acids. Germline V gives CDR1 MNHEY, CDR2 SVGAGI. Between the trimmed V and J ends, which lost 2 bases and 4 bases, there was a span of 6 bases.